Following are 30 T cell receptor beta chains from one sample sequenced in a study of blood T cells in healthy people across ages. A sample-barcoded 5' primer and a J-beta primer mix were used in a second PCR of about 7 to 11 cycles. MiXCR, applied by TCRdb to the 5' RACE reads, yields one record per CDR3 protein. Altogether around 670,000 distinct CDR3 sequences are present, approximately 30% being singletons, with the ten largest covering around 16%. Sequenced sample: blood. The receptor source for this set is an elderly woman in good health.

About this clonotype: A much larger clone differs by one base, so this may be a read error. This chain uses TRBV10-3 with TRBJ2-1; D is unclear. Germline-derived CDR1 and CDR2 are ENHRY and SYGVKD. The CDR3 has 11 amino acids. CDR3 sequence reads: CATSVSHEQFF. The CDR3 region has the DNA TGTGCCACCAGTGTTAGCCATGAGCAGTTCTTC.

The V call is TRBV5-1, the J call TRBJ1-2; D not resolved. The V gene lost 0 bases and the J gene lost 4 bases, with 13 bases spanning the gap. The length of the CDR3 is 15 residues. CDR1 is SGHRS, CDR2 YFSETQ, per germline. CDR3 amino acids: CASSLESGSTYGYTF. In nucleotides, the CDR3 is TGCGCCAGCAGCTTGGAGTCGGGCAGCACCTATGGCTACACCTTC.

The chain's CDR3 is CASGGPTGELFF. The CDR3 DNA is TGTGCCAGTGGGGGTCCCACCGGGGAGCTGTTTTTT. The chain joins TRBV6-6 to TRBJ2-2; D is tentatively TRBD1 or TRBD2 (5 bases each). The CDR3 spans 12 residues. CDR1 MNHNY and CDR2 SVGAGI come from the germline V gene (reference sequence). Trimming removed 9 bases at V and 4 bases at J, with 9 bases between.

Concerning this clonotype: This may come from a read error, since a much larger clone is one base off. The chain joins TRBV20-1 to TRBJ1-5, with D uncertain. Germline V gene lookup returns CDR1 DFQATT and CDR2 SNEGSKA (reference sequence). The CDR3 spans 15 residues. CDR3 coding DNA: TGCAGTGCTAGAGGCGTAGGCAGCAGCAGTCAGCCCCAGCATTTT. Translating it yields CSARGVGSSSQPQHF.

In this sample, this clonotype turned up a few times. A much larger clonotype is one base distant, so this may be a read error. V and J are TRBV5-1 and TRBJ2-5; 9 nucleotides match TRBD2. V gave up 0 bases and J gave up 11 bases; unmatched junction bases: 14. Per germline, CDR1 SGHRS and CDR2 YFSETQ. The CDR3 has 16 amino acids. The CDR3 nucleotides are TGCGCCAGCAGCTTGGGGGCAGCGGGGGGTTCGGGTGAGCAGTACTTC. It translates to CASSLGAAGGSGEQYF. The variable domain in full, with the rest retrieved from reference TRBV5-1 and TRBJ2-5, is KAGVTQTPRYLIKTRGQQVTLSCSPISGHRSVSWYQQTPGQGLQFLFEYFSETQRNKGNFPGRFSGRQFSNSRSEMNVSTLELGDSALYLCASSLGAAGGSGEQYFGPGTRLLVL.

Concerning this clonotype itself: This may be a read error, as it is one base from a much larger clone. This chain joins TRBV5-1 and TRBJ1-1; TRBD1 matches 8 bases. The CDR3 extends over 13 amino acids. Germline-derived CDR1 and CDR2 are SGHRS and YFSETQ. DNA of the CDR3: TGCGCCAACAGCAAGGACAGGGTCACTGAAGCTTTCTTT. Translating gives CANSKDRVTEAFF. Drawing the rest from reference TRBV5-1 and TRBJ1-1, the complete variable domain is KAGVTQTPRYLIKTRGQQVTLSCSPISGHRSVSWYQQTPGQGLQFLFEYFSETQRNKGNFPGRFSGRQFSNSRSEMNVSTLELGDSALYLCANSKDRVTEAFFGQGTRLTVV.

At least ten counts were recorded for this clonotype. This chain links TRBV6-6 with TRBJ1-1; D unclear. The germline gives CDR1 MNHNY, CDR2 SVGAGI (reference sequence). The V end lost 8 bases, the J end lost 6 bases, and 16 bases lay between the germline ends. CDR3 size: 13 residues. The CDR3 reads CASLPYQAAEAFF. CDR3 nucleotides: TGTGCCAGCCTACCCTATCAGGCAGCTGAAGCTTTCTTT.

The chain recombines TRBV28 with TRBJ1-2, with a possible D match to TRBD1 (5 bases). In germline, CDR1 is MDHEN, CDR2 SYDVKM. The V gene lost 6 bases and the J gene lost 7 bases, with 12 bases spanning the gap. This CDR3 contains 12 residues. CDR3 nucleotides: TGTGCCAGCAGAGGGGCGGTCGTTGGCTACACCTTC. It specifies CASRGAVVGYTF.

In this sample, this clonotype turned up many times. The chain is built from TRBV6-2 or TRBV6-3 and TRBJ1-5; no clear D gene. There are 14 residues in the CDR3. V lost 7 bases to trimming and J lost 1 base, with 11 bases between them. Germline CDR1 and CDR2: MNHEY and SVGEGT. CDR3 nucleotide sequence: TGTGCCAGCACCCTCGATGGAAGCAATCAGCCCCAGCATTTT. Translating gives CASTLDGSNQPQHF.

This clonotype was detected many times. This chain links TRBV29-1 with TRBJ2-3; D is perhaps TRBD2 (6 bases). Germline V gives CDR1 SQVTM, CDR2 ANQGSEA. With 4 bases removed from V and 6 bases from J, the gap between germline ends came to 11 bases. CDR3 length: 12 amino acids. CDR3 in DNA: TGCAGCGTTGTAGCGGTTGGGGATACGCAGTATTTT. Protein: CSVVAVGDTQYF.

V and J are TRBV3-1 and TRBJ1-1, with D hard to call. Germline V gives CDR1 LGHDT, CDR2 YNNKEL (reference sequence). V gave up 3 bases and J gave up 1 base, with 6 bases separating them. This CDR3 contains 13 residues. CDR3 loop: CASSQKRNTEAFF. CDR3 nucleotide sequence: TGTGCCAGCAGCCAGAAACGGAACACTGAAGCTTTCTTT.

The chain combines TRBV30 with TRBJ1-4; tentative D call: TRBD1 (5 bases). V was pared by 1 base and J by 8 bases, with 14 bases between. The CDR3 covers 14 residues. Germline V lookup: CDR1 GTSNPN, CDR2 SVGIG (reference sequence). The CDR3 sequence is CAWSGDRGKEKLFF. The DNA for the CDR3 is TGTGCCTGGAGTGGTGATAGGGGAAAGGAAAAACTGTTTTTT.

CDR3 DNA sequence: TGCGCCAGCAGCTTACCAGGGGCCGGGGACAACACTGAAGCTTTCTTT. Residues: CASSLPGAGDNTEAFF. The chain recombines TRBV5-1 with TRBJ1-1, with D tentatively TRBD1 (6 bases). The length of the CDR3 is 16 residues. With 2 bases removed from V and 2 bases from J, the gap between germline ends came to 16 bases. Germline CDR1 SGHRS, CDR2 YFSETQ.

V gene TRBV9 combines with J gene TRBJ2-5, with D perhaps matching TRBD2 (6 bases). Near its end, the DNA agrees better with TRBJ2-7, so the J call may be wrong. Germline lookup yields CDR1 SGDLS and CDR2 YYNGEE. The CDR3 sequence is 15 residues long. DNA for the CDR3: TGTGCCAGCAGCGTAGGGGGACTGATGGTGGACGAGCAGTACTTC. Amino acid sequence: CASSVGGLMVDEQYF.

A remark on this clonotype: Possible read error: a much larger clone is one base away. The gene calls are TRBV7-2 and TRBJ1-2, with 8 bases identical to TRBD1. With 5 bases clipped from V and 6 bases from J, the junction kept 11 bases outside the gene matches. Looked up from germline, CDR1 is SGHTA and CDR2 is FQGNSA. The CDR3 spans 15 residues. The CDR3 loop reads CASSISGTGIHGYTF. CDR3 bases: TGTGCCAGCAGCATCTCCGGGACAGGCATCCATGGCTACACCTTC.

This clonotype was detected only a few times. This CDR3 reads CAISAGTVYTGELFF. The DNA of the CDR3 is TGTGCCATCAGTGCGGGGACAGTCTACACCGGGGAGCTGTTTTTT. The V call is TRBV10-3, the J call TRBJ2-2; 7 nucleotides align to TRBD1. V dropped 4 bases and J dropped 3; count of bases not matched to a gene: 5. CDR1 and CDR2 from the germline V gene are ENHRY and SYGVKD. This CDR3 comprises 15 residues.

This clonotype was seen only a few times. DNA for the CDR3: TGCAGCGAGATTCCTCAGGGGGCCAACACTGAAGCTTTCTTT. This gives the protein CSEIPQGANTEAFF. V is TRBV29-1 and J is TRBJ1-1, with TRBD1 matching over 8 bases. V lost 7 bases, J lost 2 bases, and 9 bases stayed unmatched. Germline CDR1 reads SQVTM; CDR2 reads ANQGSEA. This CDR3 comprises 14 residues.

The gene calls are TRBV20-1 and TRBJ2-3; TRBD2 aligns across 11 bases. CDR1 and CDR2 (germline): DFQATT, SNEGSKA (reference sequence). This CDR3 has 16 residues. Trimming took 0 bases from V and 3 from J; bases not matched to a gene: 5. Here the CDR3 DNA reads TGCAGTGCTAGAGAGTCTAGCGGGAGGATTACAGATACGCAGTATTTT. The encoded protein is CSARESSGRITDTQYF.

The chain recombines TRBV21-1 with TRBJ2-4. TRBV21-1 is a listed pseudogene. There are 15 residues in the CDR3. The CDR3 reads CASSKKIQAKNIQYF. The CDR3 DNA reads as TGTGCCAGCAGCAAAAAGATTCAAGCCAAAAACATTCAGTACTTC.

This clonotype has a handful of counts. Just one base apart from a much larger clone, this may be a read error. The chain joins TRBV25-1 to TRBJ2-7; 11 positions match TRBD1. The CDR3 is 14 amino acids. With 6 bases clipped from V and 8 bases from J, the junction kept 9 bases outside the gene matches. In germline, CDR1 is MGHDK, CDR2 SYGVNS. The CDR3 loop reads CASRATGTGGKQYF. For the CDR3, the DNA is TGTGCCAGCAGGGCAACCGGGACAGGGGGAAAGCAGTACTTC.

The gene calls are TRBV11-2 and TRBJ1-2; D is perhaps TRBD1 (5 bases). Germline V gives CDR1 SGHAT, CDR2 FQNNGV. The CDR3 covers 14 residues. Trimming shortened V by 6 bases and J by 8 bases, and 19 bases separated the two germline ends. In DNA, the CDR3 is TGTGCCAGCAGTGGCCTAAGGGGCGGGGAGGGCTACACCTTC. Translation gives CASSGLRGGEGYTF. Filled out from reference TRBV11-2 and TRBJ1-2, the complete variable domain reads EAGVAQSPRYKIIEKRQSVAFWCNPISGHATLYWYQQILGQGPKLLIQFQNNGVVDDSQLPKDRFSAERLKGVDSTLKIQPAKLEDSAVYLCASSGLRGGEGYTFGSGTRLTVV.

This clonotype was observed a few times. A read error may be the cause here, since a much bigger clone is one base away. The genes are TRBV9 and TRBJ2-7; 9 positions match TRBD2. Germline V gene sequence: CDR1 SGDLS, CDR2 YYNGEE. The V gene end was trimmed by 0 bases and the J gene end by 7 bases; junction bases not matched to a gene: 11. The CDR3 has 16 amino acids. For the CDR3, the DNA is TGTGCCAGCAGCGTAGGGGTAGCGGGGGTGCACAATGAGCAGTACTTC. Translated: CASSVGVAGVHNEQYF.

This clonotype was found many times. DNA of the CDR3: TGTGCCAGCAGCAGAGACAGGGGTTCTTCCTACGAGCAGTACTTC. It encodes CASSRDRGSSYEQYF. The chain has TRBV21-1 and TRBJ2-7; whether TRBD1, the table's D call, matches the DNA was not checked. TRBV21-1 is marked as a pseudogene. The CDR3 is 15 amino acids.

Many counts were recorded for this clonotype. The CDR3 region has the DNA TGTGCCAGTAGTCTCGACAGGGGATCCTACAATGAGCAGTACTTC. Translating it yields CASSLDRGSYNEQYF. The rearrangement links TRBV19 to TRBJ2-1, with 8 bases fitting TRBD1. The J call is in doubt because the DNA end fits TRBJ2-7 better. This CDR3 has 15 residues. CDR1 is LNHDA, CDR2 SQIVND, per germline (reference sequence).

In the case of this clonotype: This could be a read error, since a much larger clone is one nucleotide away. V and J are TRBV30 and TRBJ2-5; 8 bases are shared with TRBD2. Germline CDR1 reads GTSNPN; CDR2 reads SVGIG (reference sequence). Germline trimming cut 1 base from V and 5 bases from J; bases unmatched to any gene: 9. The CDR3 runs to 15 residues. CDR3 amino acids: CAWSAGGGIQETQYF. CDR3 in DNA: TGTGCCTGGAGTGCAGGCGGGGGGATTCAGGAGACCCAGTACTTC.

This clonotype was seen a handful of times. It may be a read error: a sequence one base away is much more abundant. The V and J genes are TRBV20-1 and TRBJ2-1; TRBD2 is a possible D gene (6 bases). V lost 5 bases, J lost 2 bases, and 10 bases lay in between. The CDR3 runs 13 residues. From germline, CDR1 is DFQATT and CDR2 SNEGSKA (reference sequence). The CDR3 DNA reads as TGCAGTGCTTTAGCGGATACCTACAATGAGCAGTTCTTC. Protein sequence: CSALADTYNEQFF.

This clonotype occurred a few times. The chain joins TRBV5-4 to TRBJ2-5; 11 bases line up with TRBD1. Germline CDR1 is SGHNT and CDR2 is YYREEE (reference sequence). The CDR3 is 14 residues long. V was pared by 4 bases and J by 11 bases, with 10 bases of the junction left unmatched. The CDR3 DNA follows: TGTGCCAGCAGCCCCAGGACAGGGGGCAGAGAGCAGTACTTC. It yields the protein CASSPRTGGREQYF.

The V and J genes are TRBV4-1 and TRBJ2-5, with 9 positions matching TRBD1. Unmatched junction bases numbered 14, after V lost 1 base and J lost 11 bases. CDR1 MGHRA and CDR2 YSYEKL come from the germline V gene. This CDR3 has 16 residues. The CDR3 DNA sequence: TGCGCCAGCAGCCAAGGGGACAGGGACTCCTACAATGGGCAGTACTTC. This sequence encodes CASSQGDRDSYNGQYF.

This clonotype came up a few times. The CDR3 DNA reads TGTGCCAGCAGCGTAGGGCTAGGGAACACTGAAGCTTTCTTT. Its protein product is CASSVGLGNTEAFF. This sequence joins TRBV9 and TRBJ1-1; D not resolved. Trimming stripped 0 bases from V and 1 base from J, with 7 bases between. In germline, CDR1 is SGDLS, CDR2 YYNGEE. The CDR3 loop spans 14 amino acids.

The rearrangement uses TRBV7-2 and TRBJ1-2, with D uncertain. V was shortened by 2 bases and J by 6 bases, with 16 bases between the two germline ends. Germline CDR1 is SGHTA and CDR2 is FQGNSA. The CDR3 extends over 15 amino acids. The CDR3 DNA sequence: TGTGCCAGCAGCTTAATGCGTTCGACGAACAATGGCTACACCTTC. Amino acids: CASSLMRSTNNGYTF.